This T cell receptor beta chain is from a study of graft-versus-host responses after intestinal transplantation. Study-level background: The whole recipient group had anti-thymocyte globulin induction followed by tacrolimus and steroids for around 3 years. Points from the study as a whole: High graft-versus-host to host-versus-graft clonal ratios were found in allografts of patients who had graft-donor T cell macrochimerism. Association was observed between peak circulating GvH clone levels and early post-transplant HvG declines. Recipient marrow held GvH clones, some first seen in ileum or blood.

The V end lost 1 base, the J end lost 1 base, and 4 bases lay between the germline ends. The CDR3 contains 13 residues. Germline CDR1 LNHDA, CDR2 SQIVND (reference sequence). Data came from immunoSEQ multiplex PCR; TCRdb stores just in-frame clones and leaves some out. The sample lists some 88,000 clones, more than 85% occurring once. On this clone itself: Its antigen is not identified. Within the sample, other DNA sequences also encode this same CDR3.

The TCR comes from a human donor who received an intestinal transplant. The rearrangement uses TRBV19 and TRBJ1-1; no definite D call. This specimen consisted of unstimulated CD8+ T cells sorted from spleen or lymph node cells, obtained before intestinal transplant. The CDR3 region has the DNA TGTGCCAGTAGTATAGGCAGGAACACTGAAGCTTTCTTT. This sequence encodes CASSIGRNTEAFF.